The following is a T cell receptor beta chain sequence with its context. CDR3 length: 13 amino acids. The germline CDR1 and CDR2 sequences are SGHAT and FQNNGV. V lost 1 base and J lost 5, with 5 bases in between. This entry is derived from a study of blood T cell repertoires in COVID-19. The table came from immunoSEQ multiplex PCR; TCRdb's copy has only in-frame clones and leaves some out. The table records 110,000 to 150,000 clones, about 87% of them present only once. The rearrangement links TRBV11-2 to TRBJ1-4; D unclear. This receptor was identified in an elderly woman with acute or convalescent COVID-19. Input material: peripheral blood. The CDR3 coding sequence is TGTGCCAGCAGCTTAGTTCGGAATGAAAAACTGTTTTTT. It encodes CASSLVRNEKLFF. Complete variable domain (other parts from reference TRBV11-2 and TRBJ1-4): EAGVAQSPRYKIIEKRQSVAFWCNPISGHATLYWYQQILGQGPKLLIQFQNNGVVDDSQLPKDRFSAERLKGVDSTLKIQPAKLEDSAVYLCASSLVRNEKLFFGSGTQLSVL.